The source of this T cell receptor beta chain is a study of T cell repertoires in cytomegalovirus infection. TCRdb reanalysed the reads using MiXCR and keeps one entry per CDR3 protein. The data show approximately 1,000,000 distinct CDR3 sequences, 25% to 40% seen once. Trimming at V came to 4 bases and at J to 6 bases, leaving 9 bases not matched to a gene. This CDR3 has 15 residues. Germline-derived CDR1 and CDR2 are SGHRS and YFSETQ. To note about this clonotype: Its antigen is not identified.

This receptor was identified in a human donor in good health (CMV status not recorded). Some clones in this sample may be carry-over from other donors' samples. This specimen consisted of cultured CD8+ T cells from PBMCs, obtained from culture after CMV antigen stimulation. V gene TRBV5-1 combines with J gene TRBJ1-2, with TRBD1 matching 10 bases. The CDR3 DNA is TGCGCCAGCAGCCTCCGGGACAGGGGATCGGATGGCTACACCTTC. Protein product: CASSLRDRGSDGYTF. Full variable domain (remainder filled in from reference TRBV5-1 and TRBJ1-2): KAGVTQTPRYLIKTRGQQVTLSCSPISGHRSVSWYQQTPGQGLQFLFEYFSETQRNKGNFPGRFSGRQFSNSRSEMNVSTLELGDSALYLCASSLRDRGSDGYTFGSGTRLTVV.